The 31 T cell receptor beta chains below come from one sample, sequenced in a study of shared clonotypes between healthy human individuals. Profiling relied on immunoSEQ multiplex PCR, and the TCRdb table lists in-frame clones only, not all of them. This table holds around 1,100,000 clones, about 80% found once. Sample: memory CD4+ T cells from PBMCs. Subset described: CD45RA-negative fraction. The receptors were sampled from a man in his late teens or twenties in good health. Some clones in this sample may be carry-over from other donors' samples.

This clone was detected a few times. The V and J genes are TRBV7-3 and TRBJ2-5; maybe TRBD2 (5 bases). The ends were cut back, 3 bases at V and 1 base at J, with 12 bases in the middle. CDR1 and CDR2 (germline): SGHTA, FQGTGA. The CDR3 loop spans 15 amino acids. The CDR3: CASSFSGGPQETQYF. The CDR3 bases are TGTGCCAGCAGCTTCTCCGGCGGGCCCCAAGAGACCCAGTACTTC.

The rearrangement joins TRBV4-1 to TRBJ2-2; 7 bases align to TRBD2. This CDR3 contains 17 residues. V was clipped by 1 base and J by 6 bases; unmatched bases: 11. Germline V gene data show CDR1 as MGHRA and CDR2 as YSYEKL. CDR3 region: CASSQGVDGRKAGELFF. In DNA, the CDR3 is TGCGCCAGCAGCCAAGGTGTCGACGGGAGGAAGGCCGGGGAGCTGTTTTTT.

This chain joins TRBV7-2 and TRBJ2-5, with D perhaps TRBD1 or TRBD2 (5 bases each). Germline V CDR1 and CDR2: SGHTA, FQGNSA. V lost 1 base and J lost 5, with 17 bases in between. The CDR3 sequence is 16 residues long. The CDR3 sequence is CASSLESGSVGETQYF. In nucleotides, the CDR3 is TGTGCCAGCAGCTTAGAATCAGGGAGCGTGGGGGAGACCCAGTACTTC.

The chain carries TRBV7-8 and TRBJ1-1; tentative D call: TRBD1 (6 bases). The V gene's germline CDR1 is SGHVS and CDR2 FQNEAQ. V dropped 5 bases and J dropped 3 bases, with 25 bases sitting between them. The CDR3 covers 18 residues. CDR3 nucleotide sequence: TGTGCCAGCAGCCCCGATAGCCGGGACCCCAGGGGAGACACTGAAGCTTTCTTT. Protein: CASSPDSRDPRGDTEAFF.

The gene calls are TRBV6-6 and TRBJ1-1; TRBD1 might be the D (5 bases). Germline assignment: CDR1 MNHNY and CDR2 SVGAGI (reference sequence). This CDR3 comprises 13 residues. The V end was cut by 2 bases, the J end by 5 bases, with 9 bases between. The chain's CDR3 is CASSYGRVTEAFF. For the CDR3, the DNA is TGTGCCAGCAGTTACGGCAGGGTGACTGAAGCTTTCTTT.

The chain is built from TRBV4-3 and TRBJ1-2; D may be TRBD1 (6 bases). The V gene's germline CDR1 is LGHNA and CDR2 YSLEER. V was clipped by 0 bases and J by 5 bases, with 13 bases between them. CDR3 length equals 15 residues. The CDR3 DNA is TGCGCCAGCAGCCAAGATAGGGGGATCACTTATGGCTACACCTTC. Protein product: CASSQDRGITYGYTF.

A note on this clone: An end of the junction does not agree with germline; a read error may underlie this. This chain joins TRBV19 and TRBJ2-1; tentatively, D is TRBD2 (5 bases). In germline, CDR1 is LNHDA, CDR2 SQIVND (reference sequence). The CDR3 contains 15 residues. The CDR3: CASSMAASRYNEQLF. The CDR3 nucleotides read TGTGCCAGTAGTATGGCGGCTAGCCGTTACAATGAGCAGCTCTTC.

The J gene is TRBJ2-5, the V gene TRBV9; D is tentatively TRBD1 or TRBD2 (5 bases each). V was cut by 1 base and J by 2 bases, with 18 bases left in between. Germline V lookup: CDR1 SGDLS, CDR2 YYNGEE. The CDR3 extends over 17 amino acids. This chain's CDR3 is CASSVTVPGTGQETQYF. The CDR3 coding sequence is TGTGCCAGCAGCGTAACTGTGCCAGGGACGGGACAAGAGACCCAGTACTTC.

This chain joins TRBV19 and TRBJ1-2, with 7 positions matching TRBD1. CDR1 and CDR2 (germline): LNHDA, SQIVND (reference sequence). The CDR3 consists of 13 residues. Germline trimming cut 8 bases from V and 1 base from J; bases unmatched to any gene: 4. CDR3 in amino acids: CASGTAFNYGYTF. CDR3 nucleotide sequence: TGTGCCAGTGGGACAGCCTTTAACTATGGCTACACCTTC. Full variable domain (rest looked up from reference TRBV19 and TRBJ1-2): DGGITQSPKYLFRKEGQNVTLSCEQNLNHDAMYWYRQDPGQGLRLIYYSQIVNDFQKGDIAEGYSVSREKKESFPLTVTSAQKNPTAFYLCASGTAFNYGYTFGSGTRLTVV.

About this clone itself: This sample includes further DNA sequences coding for the same CDR3. The V call is TRBV7-6, the J call TRBJ1-1; D unresolved. Germline CDR1 reads SGHVS; CDR2 reads FNYEAQ. V was trimmed by 1 base and J by 4 bases, leaving 7 bases between them. The CDR3 loop spans 13 amino acids. CDR3 in amino acids: CASSLGRATEAFF. The CDR3 DNA sequence: TGTGCCAGCAGCTTAGGGAGGGCCACTGAAGCTTTCTTT.

This clone was found a few times. The sample holds other DNA sequences that translate to the same CDR3. This rearrangement joins TRBV9 to TRBJ1-1, with 9 bases that match TRBD1. V gave up 0 bases and J gave up 5 bases; unmatched junction bases: 2. From germline, CDR1 is SGDLS and CDR2 YYNGEE. This CDR3 spans 14 amino acids. The CDR3 DNA is TGTGCCAGCAGCGTAGGACAGGGGGGAACTGAAGCTTTCTTT. This translates into CASSVGQGGTEAFF.

Details on this clone: Other DNA variants within this sample encode the same CDR3. This chain uses TRBV5-1 with TRBJ2-3; D uncertain. CDR1 SGHRS and CDR2 YFSETQ come from the germline V gene. The CDR3 is 15 residues long. Trimming took off 2 bases at V and 0 bases at J, with 10 bases between the two ends. The CDR3, as DNA: TGCGCCAGCAGCTTAGGTTCTTCTAGCACAGATACGCAGTATTTT. It encodes CASSLGSSSTDTQYF.

V and J are TRBV30 and TRBJ1-6, with 7 positions matching TRBD1. This CDR3 is 15 amino acids long. V lost 2 bases, J lost 6 bases, and 7 bases stayed unmatched. The germline gives CDR1 GTSNPN, CDR2 SVGIG (reference sequence). The CDR3, as DNA: TGTGCCTGGAGTCGACAGGGTGGAGGTAATTCACCCCTCCACTTT. Its protein is CAWSRQGGGNSPLHF.

The chain joins TRBV19 to TRBJ1-2; D is unresolved. Germline CDR1 is LNHDA and CDR2 is SQIVND (reference sequence). V was shortened by 6 bases and J by 4 bases, with 18 bases between the two germline ends. The CDR3 extends over 15 amino acids. CDR3: CASSQGRLQPYGYTF. The CDR3 DNA follows: TGTGCCAGTAGCCAAGGACGGCTGCAACCCTATGGCTACACCTTC.

V and J are TRBV30 and TRBJ2-6, with 9 bases aligning to TRBD1. The CDR3 is made up of 16 amino acids. The V segment lost 7 bases and the J segment 4 bases; nucleotides outside the gene matches: 11. CDR1 is GTSNPN and CDR2 is SVGIG in the germline V gene (reference sequence). The CDR3 protein is CAFPRRTGVGANVLTF. The CDR3 DNA reads as TGTGCCTTCCCCCGTCGGACAGGGGTCGGGGCCAACGTCCTGACTTTC.

This rearrangement joins TRBV5-4 to TRBJ2-3; D is uncertain. The germline CDR1 and CDR2 sequences are SGHNT and YYREEE (reference sequence). The CDR3 runs to 15 residues. Trimming shortened V by 0 bases and J by 6 bases, and 14 bases separated the two germline ends. This chain's CDR3 is CASSLALVEKDTQYF. CDR3 bases: TGTGCCAGCAGCTTGGCGCTCGTTGAAAAGGATACGCAGTATTTT.

This chain connects TRBV5-1 to TRBJ1-1, with D perhaps TRBD1 (5 bases). The CDR3 totals 14 residues. The V end was cut by 0 bases, the J end by 8 bases, with 14 bases between. Germline loops: CDR1 SGHRS, CDR2 YFSETQ. In DNA form, the CDR3 reads TGCGCCAGCAGCTTGGCCACCACCGAGGGGGAAGCTTTCTTT. Amino acid sequence: CASSLATTEGEAFF. The full variable domain, rest sourced from reference TRBV5-1 and TRBJ1-1, is KAGVTQTPRYLIKTRGQQVTLSCSPISGHRSVSWYQQTPGQGLQFLFEYFSETQRNKGNFPGRFSGRQFSNSRSEMNVSTLELGDSALYLCASSLATTEGEAFFGQGTRLTVV.

As regards this clone: Other DNA sequences from this sample encode an identical CDR3 as well. The genes are TRBV15 and TRBJ2-3; D ambiguous. Germline V lookup: CDR1 LNHNV, CDR2 YYDKDF (reference sequence). The CDR3 runs 12 residues. The V end was cut by 0 bases, the J end by 6 bases, with 4 bases between. This CDR3 reads CATSRDTDTQYF. Written as DNA, the CDR3 is TGTGCCACCAGCAGAGATACGGATACGCAGTATTTT.

The V call is TRBV7-3, the J call TRBJ2-3; D unresolved. The V end was cut by 2 bases, the J end by 1 base, with 10 bases between. The CDR3 covers 15 residues. Germline V gene lookup returns CDR1 SGHTA and CDR2 FQGTGA. CDR3 sequence: CASSLDRVGTDTQYF. CDR3 DNA sequence: TGTGCCAGCAGCTTAGATAGGGTGGGCACAGATACGCAGTATTTT.

The J gene is TRBJ2-2, the V gene TRBV5-1, with 9 bases that match TRBD2. Germline CDR1 is SGHRS and CDR2 is YFSETQ. The CDR3 runs 17 residues. The V and J ends lost 0 bases and 7 bases, in that order; junction bases with no gene match: 10. CDR3 nucleotides: TGCGCCAGCAGCTTGGCCGGTAGCGGGAGAGTTATCGGGGAGCTGTTTTTT. It codes for CASSLAGSGRVIGELFF.

This clone was seen once. The rearrangement links TRBV5-4 to TRBJ2-1, with 9 bases fitting TRBD2. Germline values: CDR1 SGHNT, CDR2 YYREEE (reference sequence). V trimming: 3 bases; J trimming: 8 bases; junction bases outside the gene matches: 12. CDR3 length: 16 amino acids. The CDR3 region has the DNA TGTGCCAGCAGCTGGGTAAAGGTAGCGGGAGTTGATGAGCAGTTCTTC. Its translation: CASSWVKVAGVDEQFF.

The chain combines TRBV14 with TRBJ2-3; D may be TRBD2 (7 bases). Trimming removed 4 bases at V and 4 bases at J, with 12 bases between. The CDR3 is 14 amino acids. Germline V gives CDR1 SGHDN, CDR2 FVKESK. CDR3 DNA sequence: TGTGCCAGCAGCCCCCGCGGGGGCCCAGATACGCAGTATTTT. Its translation is CASSPRGGPDTQYF.

The chain is built from TRBV7-2 and TRBJ2-1; TRBD2 matches at 7 bases. The V gene's germline CDR1 is SGHTA and CDR2 FQGNSA. Unmatched junction bases numbered 8, after V lost 4 bases and J lost 5 bases. The CDR3 consists of 15 residues. CDR3 sequence: CASSYEGTTNNEQFF. CDR3 DNA: TGTGCCAGCAGCTATGAGGGGACTACAAACAATGAGCAGTTCTTC.

Concerning this clone itself: The same CDR3 is also encoded by other DNA sequences in this sample. The chain links TRBV18 to TRBJ1-5, with a weak D call TRBD1 (5 bases). Germline CDR1 is KGHSH and CDR2 is LQKENI. Trimming removed 3 bases from V and 0 bases from J, with 9 bases in between. The CDR3 has 15 residues. CDR3 nucleotides: TGTGCCAGCTCACCGGGACGGAATAGCAATCAGCCCCAGCATTTT. As protein: CASSPGRNSNQPQHF.

This sequence joins TRBV5-8 and TRBJ2-7; 10 bases align to TRBD2. J lost 4 bases, V lost 3 bases, and 7 bases had no gene match. Germline loops: CDR1 SGHTS, CDR2 YDEGEE. This CDR3 comprises 15 residues. The CDR3 is CASSWRLAGEYEQYF. For the CDR3, the DNA is TGTGCCAGCAGCTGGCGCCTAGCGGGAGAGTACGAGCAGTACTTC.

This clone was recorded many times. The V gene is TRBV4-1, the J gene TRBJ2-7; TRBD1 aligns across 11 bases. The CDR3 contains 16 residues. With 3 bases clipped from V and 3 bases from J, the junction kept 7 bases outside the gene matches. CDR1 is MGHRA and CDR2 is YSYEKL in the germline V gene. This CDR3 is CASSQGQGGSGYEQYF. The CDR3, as DNA: TGCGCCAGCAGCCAGGGACAGGGGGGTTCAGGCTACGAGCAGTACTTC.

This clone was counted only a few times. This rearrangement joins TRBV7-2 to TRBJ1-1, with 10 nucleotides matching TRBD1. The CDR3 covers 16 residues. Germline V lookup: CDR1 SGHTA, CDR2 FQGNSA. Losses at the gene ends were 0 bases for V and 1 base for J; bases not matched to a gene: 2. CDR3 DNA sequence: TGTGCCAGCAGCTTAGCAAGGGACAGGGGGAACACTGAAGCTTTCTTT. It encodes CASSLARDRGNTEAFF.

Comment on this clone: Other DNA sequences in the same sample also yield this CDR3. The genes are TRBV29-1 and TRBJ2-7; no reliable D call. V was clipped by 6 bases and J by 0 bases, with 6 bases between them. Per germline, CDR1 SQVTM and CDR2 ANQGSEA. This CDR3 is 11 amino acids long. For the CDR3, the DNA is TGCAGCGTCGGTAGCTCCTACGAGCAGTACTTC. Protein sequence: CSVGSSYEQYF.

This sequence joins TRBV11-3 and TRBJ2-1; D unresolved. V was pared by 4 bases and J by 2 bases, with 9 bases between. Germline CDR1 SGHNT, CDR2 YENEEA. The CDR3 length is 14 residues. This CDR3 is CASSWGGPYNEQFF. CDR3 coding DNA: TGTGCCAGCAGCTGGGGTGGCCCCTACAATGAGCAGTTCTTC.

The V and J genes are TRBV15 and TRBJ1-3; D is unresolved. CDR3 length: 14 residues. From germline, CDR1 is LNHNV and CDR2 YYDKDF (reference sequence). Trimming removed 2 bases from V and 0 bases from J, with 5 bases in between. As DNA, the CDR3 is TGTGCCACCAGCAGAAGTCCCTCTGGAAACACCATATATTTT. It codes for CATSRSPSGNTIYF.

CDR3 in amino acids: CSVDPASADTQYF. The DNA for the CDR3 is TGCAGCGTTGATCCGGCTTCGGCAGATACGCAGTATTTT. This chain joins TRBV29-1 and TRBJ2-3; D unresolved. CDR3 length equals 13 residues. Trimming removed 3 bases from V and 4 bases from J, with 11 bases in between. Germline lookup yields CDR1 SQVTM and CDR2 ANQGSEA.